This is a list of T cell receptor beta chains from one sample in a study of blood T cell repertoires in COVID-19. Clones were sequenced by immunoSEQ multiplex PCR, and TCRdb holds only the in-frame ones, with some missing. Among a few hundred thousand clones listed, approximately 79% were seen once. Source material: PBMCs or T cells enriched from blood (not recorded which). The receptors stem from a man aged 30 to 45 with acute COVID-19. Both conserved end residues are part of each CDR3. D genes are given only for firm matches. Part of the rows lack a size; the others show once, few, many or a class for expanded clones.

CDR3: CASSPLAGVNEQFF
DNA: TGTGCCAGCAGCCCCCTAGCGGGAGTCAATGAGCAGTTCTTC
J: TRBJ2-1
size: once
V: TRBV11-2
D: TRBD2

CDR3: CASSMCEYTDTQYF
DNA: TGTGCCAGTAGTATGTGCGAGTACACAGATACGCAGTATTTT
J: TRBJ2-3
size: NA
V: TRBV19
D: NA

CDR3: CASSPSAGWYNEQFF
DNA: TGTGCCAGCAGCCCATCGGCGGGGTGGTACAATGAGCAGTTCTTC
J: TRBJ2-1
size: NA
V: TRBV14
D: NA

CDR3: CASSQGRQRGPRETQYF
DNA: TGTGCCAGCAGCCAAGGTCGCCAGCGGGGGCCCAGGGAGACCCAGTACTTC
J: TRBJ2-5
size: NA
V: TRBV3-1/TRBV3-2
D: TRBD2

CDR3: CASSQGRATAGSGNTIYF
DNA: TGTGCCAGCAGCCAGGGGAGGGCGACCGCGGGCTCTGGAAACACCATATATTTT
J: TRBJ1-3
size: NA
V: TRBV4-2
D: NA

CDR3: CASSSRTGQGYTF
DNA: TGTGCCAGTAGTTCCCGGACAGGGCAGGGCTACACCTTC
J: TRBJ1-2
size: NA
V: TRBV19
D: TRBD1

CDR3: CASSPLGLAGPRDTQYF
DNA: TGTGCCAGCAGTCCGTTAGGACTAGCGGGGCCTCGTGATACGCAGTATTTT
J: TRBJ2-3
size: once
V: TRBV28
D: TRBD2

CDR3: CASSPPRLAGGKYNEQFF
DNA: TGTGCCAGCAGCCCCCCCCGACTAGCGGGAGGAAAATACAATGAGCAGTTCTTC
J: TRBJ2-1
size: NA
V: TRBV11-3
D: TRBD2

CDR3: CASSPGTGNQPQHF
DNA: TGTGCCAGCAGCCCTGGGACAGGGAATCAGCCCCAGCATTTT
J: TRBJ1-5
size: NA
V: TRBV3-1/TRBV3-2
D: TRBD1

CDR3: CASSLDGTAYNEQFF
DNA: TGCGCCAGCAGCTTGGACGGGACTGCTTACAATGAGCAGTTCTTC
J: TRBJ2-1
size: NA
V: TRBV5-1
D: NA

CDR3: CASSGGNQPQHF
DNA: TGTGCCAGCAGCGGGGGGAATCAGCCCCAGCATTTT
J: TRBJ1-5
size: NA
V: TRBV6-2/TRBV6-3
D: NA

CDR3: CSVEDDEGWNEQFF
DNA: TGCAGCGTTGAAGATGACGAGGGTTGGAATGAGCAGTTCTTC
J: TRBJ2-1
size: NA
V: TRBV29-1
D: NA

CDR3: CASREGQGAGELFF
DNA: TGTGCCAGCAGGGAAGGACAGGGGGCCGGGGAGCTGTTTTTT
J: TRBJ2-2
size: NA
V: TRBV6-4
D: TRBD1

CDR3: CASSIPTGVGTEAFF
DNA: TGTGCCAGCAGCATCCCGACAGGGGTAGGGACTGAAGCTTTCTTT
J: TRBJ1-1
size: NA
V: TRBV5-5
D: TRBD1

CDR3: CASSSNTEAFF
DNA: TGTGCCAGCAGTTCTAACACTGAAGCTTTCTTT
J: TRBJ1-1
size: NA
V: TRBV6-5
D: NA

CDR3: CASSRGTSGGYPPSNTQYF
DNA: TGTGCCAGCAGTCGTGGGACTAGCGGGGGGTACCCGCCTTCAAATACGCAGTATTTT
J: TRBJ2-3
size: NA
V: TRBV27
D: TRBD2

CDR3: CASSLVGGEAFF
DNA: TGTGCCAGCAGCTTGGTAGGCGGTGAAGCTTTCTTT
J: TRBJ1-1
size: NA
V: TRBV5-1
D: NA

CDR3: CASSLGLQAQNEQFF
DNA: TGCGCCAGCAGCTTGGGGCTCCAGGCCCAAAATGAGCAGTTCTTC
J: TRBJ2-1
size: NA
V: TRBV5-1
D: NA

CDR3: CASSLDRSKLDTQYF
DNA: TGTGCCAGCAGCTTAGACAGGTCAAAACTCGATACGCAGTATTTT
J: TRBJ2-3
size: NA
V: TRBV5-5
D: NA

CDR3: CSADRTSSYNEQFF
DNA: TGCAGCGCAGACAGGACTAGCTCCTACAATGAGCAGTTCTTC
J: TRBJ2-1
size: NA
V: TRBV29-1
D: NA

CDR3: CASSPFEGTNEKLFF
DNA: TGTGCCAGCTCACCGTTTGAGGGAACTAATGAAAAACTGTTTTTT
J: TRBJ1-4
size: NA
V: TRBV18
D: NA

CDR3: CASSDNSDTQLSGANVLTF
DNA: TGTGCCAGCAGTGATAATTCGGACACCCAACTATCGGGGGCCAACGTCCTGACTTTC
J: TRBJ2-6
size: once
V: TRBV6-4
D: NA

CDR3: CASSLSETGPQPQHF
DNA: TGTGCCAGCAGTTTGTCCGAGACAGGGCCCCAGCCCCAGCATTTT
J: TRBJ1-5
size: NA
V: TRBV27
D: TRBD1

CDR3: CASSPRGGGTDTQYF
DNA: TGTGCCAGCAGCCCTCGCGGGGGGGGCACAGATACGCAGTATTTT
J: TRBJ2-3
size: NA
V: TRBV9
D: TRBD2

CDR3: CASRPRQTPNSPLHF
DNA: TGTGCCAGCAGACCCCGGCAGACACCAAATTCACCCCTCCACTTT
J: TRBJ1-6
size: few
V: TRBV3-1/TRBV3-2
D: NA

CDR3: CASSLGGLSGNTIYF
DNA: TGTGCCAGCAGCCTAGGGGGCCTCTCTGGAAACACCATATATTTT
J: TRBJ1-3
size: NA
V: TRBV3-1/TRBV3-2
D: TRBD1

CDR3: CSARVPRTQYF
DNA: TGCAGTGCTAGAGTTCCTAGGACCCAGTACTTC
J: TRBJ2-5
size: NA
V: TRBV20-1
D: NA

CDR3: CASSVQTGSVDTEAFF
DNA: TGTGCCAGCTCAGTACAGACAGGGTCTGTGGACACTGAAGCTTTCTTT
J: TRBJ1-1
size: NA
V: TRBV18
D: TRBD1

CDR3: CASSLWGDNPMARTF
DNA: TGTGCCAGCAGTTTATGGGGGGATAACCCTATGGCTAGGACCTTC
J: TRBJ1-2
size: once
V: TRBV27
D: NA

CDR3: CAIRTDMNTEAFF
DNA: TGTGCCATCAGAACAGATATGAACACTGAAGCTTTCTTT
J: TRBJ1-1
size: NA
V: TRBV10-3
D: NA

CDR3: CASSLDPAGSTDTQYF
DNA: TGTGCCAGCAGTCTCGACCCAGCGGGGAGTACGGATACGCAGTATTTT
J: TRBJ2-3
size: once
V: TRBV6-4
D: TRBD2

CDR3: CAISTTGTSDYGYTF
DNA: TGTGCCATCAGCACTACCGGGACATCGGACTATGGCTACACCTTC
J: TRBJ1-2
size: NA
V: TRBV2
D: NA

CDR3: CASSPPGTAIRGYTF
DNA: TGTGCCAGCAGCCCCCCGGGAACAGCGATCCGGGGCTACACCTTC
J: TRBJ1-2
size: NA
V: TRBV7-2
D: NA

CDR3: CASSASSSLAGGPHNEQFF
DNA: TGTGCCAGCAGCGCCTCCTCCTCTCTAGCGGGAGGTCCCCACAATGAGCAGTTCTTC
J: TRBJ2-1
size: NA
V: TRBV9
D: TRBD2

CDR3: CASSPRRTGTIYF
DNA: TGTGCCAGCAGTCCCAGAAGGACAGGGACCATATATTTT
J: TRBJ1-3
size: NA
V: TRBV28
D: TRBD1

CDR3: CASSPTPTSGAEEQFF
DNA: TGCGCCAGCAGTCCCACCCCGACTAGCGGGGCCGAAGAGCAGTTCTTC
J: TRBJ2-1
size: NA
V: TRBV10-1
D: TRBD2

CDR3: CASIPTPNTGELFF
DNA: TGTGCCAGCATCCCTACCCCGAACACCGGGGAGCTGTTTTTT
J: TRBJ2-2
size: once
V: TRBV28
D: NA

CDR3: CASSPAGTASSGNTIYF
DNA: TGTGCCAGCAGCCCCGCCGGGACAGCAAGCTCTGGAAACACCATATATTTT
J: TRBJ1-3
size: NA
V: TRBV3-1/TRBV3-2
D: TRBD1

CDR3: CASSQDLRGGPHSPLHF
DNA: TGCGCCAGCAGCCAAGATTTGCGGGGGGGCCCCCATTCACCCCTCCACTTT
J: TRBJ1-6
size: once
V: TRBV4-1
D: NA

CDR3: CASSLVGGPNSPLHF
DNA: TGTGCCAGCAGCTTGGTCGGAGGGCCGAATTCACCCCTCCACTTT
J: TRBJ1-6
size: NA
V: TRBV5-1
D: NA

CDR3: CASSFGAGSNTGELFF
DNA: TGTGCCAGCAGCTTCGGCGCGGGATCGAACACCGGGGAGCTGTTTTTT
J: TRBJ2-2
size: NA
V: TRBV11-2
D: NA

CDR3: CASSKKSDRHYGYTF
DNA: TGTGCCAGCAGTAAGAAATCCGACAGACACTATGGCTACACCTTC
J: TRBJ1-2
size: NA
V: TRBV6-5
D: NA

CDR3: CATIGVADRGPRGAEAFF
DNA: TGTGCCACCATAGGAGTTGCGGACAGGGGGCCCCGAGGGGCTGAAGCTTTCTTT
J: TRBJ1-1
size: medium-sized
V: TRBV24-1
D: TRBD1

CDR3: CASSLGFRQGTGYTF
DNA: TGTGCCAGCAGCTTAGGGTTTCGGCAGGGAACTGGCTACACCTTC
J: TRBJ1-2
size: NA
V: TRBV11-2
D: NA

CDR3: CAWSPGVGGYTF
DNA: TGTGCCTGGAGCCCAGGGGTGGGTGGCTACACCTTC
J: TRBJ1-2
size: once
V: TRBV30
D: NA

CDR3: CASRLTGMNTEAFF
DNA: TGCGCCAGCAGATTGACAGGGATGAACACTGAAGCTTTCTTT
J: TRBJ1-1
size: NA
V: TRBV5-1
D: TRBD1

CDR3: CASSKARPHRQPQHF
DNA: TGTGCCAGCAGCAAGGCCAGGCCTCATCGTCAGCCCCAGCATTTT
J: TRBJ1-5
size: once
V: TRBV21-1
D: NA

CDR3: CASSEAEYNEQFF
DNA: TGTGCCAGCAGTGAAGCAGAGTACAATGAGCAGTTCTTC
J: TRBJ2-1
size: few
V: TRBV6-1
D: NA

CDR3: CASTPDRGHTGELFF
DNA: TGTGCCAGCACCCCCGACAGGGGCCACACCGGGGAGCTGTTTTTT
J: TRBJ2-2
size: once
V: TRBV6-5
D: TRBD1

CDR3: CASSLIGSYNEQFF
DNA: TGTGCCAGCAGTTTAATCGGCTCCTACAATGAGCAGTTCTTC
J: TRBJ2-1
size: NA
V: TRBV28
D: NA